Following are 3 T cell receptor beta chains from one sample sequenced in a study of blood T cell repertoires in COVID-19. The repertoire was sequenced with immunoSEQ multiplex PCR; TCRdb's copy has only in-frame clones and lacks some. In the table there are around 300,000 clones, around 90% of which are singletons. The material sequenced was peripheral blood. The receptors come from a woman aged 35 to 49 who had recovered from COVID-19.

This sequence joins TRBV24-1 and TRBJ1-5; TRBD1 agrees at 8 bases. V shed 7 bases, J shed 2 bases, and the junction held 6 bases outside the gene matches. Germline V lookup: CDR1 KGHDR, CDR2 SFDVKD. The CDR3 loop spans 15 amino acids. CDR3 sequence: CATSDGQGGNQPQHF. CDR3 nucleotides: TGTGCCACCAGCGACGGACAGGGAGGCAATCAGCCCCAGCATTTT.

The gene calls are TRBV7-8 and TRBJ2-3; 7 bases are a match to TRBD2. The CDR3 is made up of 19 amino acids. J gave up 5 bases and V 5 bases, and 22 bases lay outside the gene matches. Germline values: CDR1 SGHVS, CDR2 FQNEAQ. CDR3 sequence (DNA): TGTGCCAGCAGCCCCCAAGGCGTTGGGGGAGGGCCCCTCGGAGATACGCAGTATTTT. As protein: CASSPQGVGGGPLGDTQYF.

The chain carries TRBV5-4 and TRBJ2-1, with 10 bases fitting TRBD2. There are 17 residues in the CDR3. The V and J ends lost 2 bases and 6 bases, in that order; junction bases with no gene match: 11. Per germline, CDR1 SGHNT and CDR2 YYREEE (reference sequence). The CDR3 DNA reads TGTGCCAGCAGCTTCCTTTCCGGGACTAGCGTAGTCAATGAGCAGTTCTTC. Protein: CASSFLSGTSVVNEQFF. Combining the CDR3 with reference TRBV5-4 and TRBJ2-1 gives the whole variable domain ETGVTQSPTHLIKTRGQQVTLRCSSQSGHNTVSWYQQALGQGPQFIFQYYREEENGRGNFPPRFSGLQFPNYSSELNVNALELDDSALYLCASSFLSGTSVVNEQFFGPGTRLTVL.